Reported below is one T cell receptor (beta chain). This sample was included in a study of blood T cell repertoires in COVID-19. Overall study context: Samples of COVID-19 (acute and convalescent) were obtained from the United States, Italy and Spain. Sample material is recorded as cDNA or gDNA derived from T cells, B-cell-depleted T cells, or PBMCs.

V was clipped by 3 bases and J by 2 bases, with 8 bases between them. The length of the CDR3 is 13 residues. Germline V gene data show CDR1 as SQVTM and CDR2 as ANQGSEA. This table comes from immunoSEQ multiplex PCR, and its TCRdb copy is limited to in-frame clones, with some not included. This table has more than 150,000 clones, about 85% appearing once. This clonotype originated in a man between 70 and 80 years old with active or convalescent COVID-19. The sequenced sample was peripheral blood. This chain connects TRBV29-1 to TRBJ1-3; the D is unclear. As DNA, the CDR3 is TGCAGCGTTGAGCCCGGGGCTGGAAACACCATATATTTT. Amino acid sequence: CSVEPGAGNTIYF.